These 27 T cell receptor beta chains were sequenced from one sample in a study of T cell responses to AZD1222 COVID-19 vaccine. Sequencing used immunoSEQ multiplex PCR; TCRdb keeps in-frame clones, though not all of them. Among 210,000 or so clones listed, roughly 94% were seen once. The material sequenced was peripheral blood, taken 28 days after the second dose of the MenACWY control vaccine. These receptors all stem from an adult who received the MenACWY meningococcal vaccine as a control.

This chain uses TRBV10-3 with TRBJ2-7; D may correspond to TRBD1 or TRBD2 (6 bases each). The germline V and J ends were trimmed by 2 bases and 1 base, with 15 bases remaining between them. This CDR3 is 16 amino acids long. Per the germline V gene, CDR1 is ENHRY and CDR2 is SYGVKD. CDR3 amino acids: CAISERGQLASYEQYF. CDR3 coding DNA: TGTGCCATCAGTGAGAGAGGACAGCTAGCGTCCTACGAGCAGTACTTC.

The V and J genes are TRBV11-2 and TRBJ1-1; D unclear. The germline V gene has CDR1 SGHAT and CDR2 FQNNGV. The CDR3 totals 12 residues. V gave up 2 bases and J gave up 3 bases, with 4 bases separating them. CDR3 sequence: CASSLQDTEAFF. CDR3 nucleotide sequence: TGTGCCAGCAGCTTACAGGACACTGAAGCTTTCTTT.

The gene calls are TRBV29-1 and TRBJ2-7; D is uncertain. V was shortened by 4 bases and J by 0 bases, with 7 bases between the two germline ends. Germline lookup yields CDR1 SQVTM and CDR2 ANQGSEA. The CDR3 contains 12 residues. The CDR3 coding sequence is TGCAGCGTTGTAGGTCCCTCCTACGAGCAGTACTTC. It yields the protein CSVVGPSYEQYF.

The chain links TRBV24-1 to TRBJ2-1; 14 nucleotides agree with TRBD2. Germline V gene sequence: CDR1 KGHDR, CDR2 SFDVKD. This CDR3 contains 16 residues. Losses at the gene ends were 4 bases for V and 5 bases for J; bases not matched to a gene: 3. As DNA, the CDR3 is TGTGCCACCAGTGAACCGGGACTAGCGGGAGACAATGAGCAGTTCTTC. Encoded protein: CATSEPGLAGDNEQFF.

J is TRBJ2-2 and V is TRBV1; the D call in the table, TRBD2, was not verified against the DNA. TRBV1 counts as a pseudogene. There are 15 residues in the CDR3. The CDR3 DNA sequence: TGCACCAGCAGAACCACGCCGGTACTTACCGGGGAGCTGTTTTTT. This gives the protein CTSRTTPVLTGELFF.

The rearrangement uses TRBV5-1 and TRBJ1-1; D perhaps matches TRBD1 (6 bases). The CDR3 is 15 amino acids. CDR1 SGHRS and CDR2 YFSETQ come from the germline V gene. Deletions cut 3 bases from V and 1 base from J, with 13 bases between. CDR3 residues: CASSWGGHSNTEAFF. The CDR3 region has the DNA TGCGCCAGCAGCTGGGGGGGACATTCGAACACTGAAGCTTTCTTT.

The chain joins TRBV19 to TRBJ1-5; D gene unclear. Germline assignment: CDR1 LNHDA and CDR2 SQIVND (reference sequence). V was pared by 5 bases and J by 2 bases, with 10 bases between. The CDR3 consists of 14 residues. CDR3 coding DNA: TGTGCCAGTAGTGTTTCGCGGGGCAATCAGCCCCAGCATTTT. Its protein is CASSVSRGNQPQHF.

The chain carries TRBV7-2 and TRBJ2-7, with TRBD2 as a possible D gene (7 bases). CDR1 is SGHTA and CDR2 is FQGNSA in the germline V gene. The CDR3 consists of 19 residues. Deletions cut 5 bases from V and 4 bases from J, with 30 bases between. The CDR3 sequence: CASSPPRVTGGLTEYEQYF. CDR3 bases: TGTGCCAGCAGCCCCCCCCGAGTAACCGGGGGGCTCACTGAGTACGAGCAGTACTTC.

The chain uses TRBV10-3 and TRBJ2-7, with 12 bases identical to TRBD1. Per germline, CDR1 ENHRY and CDR2 SYGVKD. V shed 6 bases, J shed 1 base, and the junction held 10 bases outside the gene matches. The CDR3 totals 17 residues. The DNA for the CDR3 is TGTGCCATCAGGGGGACAGGGGGCGCCCCCAGTTCCTACGAGCAGTACTTC. It encodes CAIRGTGGAPSSYEQYF.

This sequence joins TRBV5-1 and TRBJ2-1, with D possibly being TRBD1 or TRBD2 (5 bases each). V shed 0 bases and J shed 0 bases, with 13 bases lying between them. The germline V gene encodes CDR1 SGHRS and CDR2 YFSETQ. The CDR3 consists of 17 residues. CDR3 residues: CASSLAGQTSSYNEQFF. CDR3 nucleotides: TGCGCCAGCAGCTTGGCGGGGCAGACCAGCTCCTACAATGAGCAGTTCTTC.

The count of this clone is one. This chain uses TRBV7-6 with TRBJ2-6; 9 bases are shared with TRBD1. J lost 1 base, V lost 10 bases, and 5 bases had no gene match. Germline V lookup: CDR1 SGHVS, CDR2 FNYEAQ. The CDR3 sequence is 15 residues long. The CDR3 is CATGTGTSGANVLTF. CDR3 DNA sequence: TGTGCCACCGGGACAGGGACATCTGGGGCCAACGTCCTGACTTTC.

J is TRBJ2-1 and V is TRBV18; 9 bases map to TRBD1. Germline V gene sequence: CDR1 KGHSH, CDR2 LQKENI. The CDR3 contains 12 residues. Trimming took 8 bases from V and 8 from J; bases not matched to a gene: 4. CDR3 nucleotide sequence: TGTGCCAGCCGGGACAGGGTCCATGAGCAGTTCTTC. Protein product: CASRDRVHEQFF.

This rearrangement joins TRBV30 to TRBJ1-3, with 9 bases fitting TRBD1. Germline V lookup: CDR1 GTSNPN, CDR2 SVGIG (reference sequence). Germline trimming cut 7 bases from V and 8 bases from J; bases unmatched to any gene: 6. This CDR3 spans 12 amino acids. The CDR3 loop reads CASTGGKHTIYF. Here the CDR3 DNA reads TGTGCCTCCACAGGGGGCAAGCACACCATATATTTT.

This chain links TRBV25-1 with TRBJ1-4; 8 bases map to TRBD1. Looked up from germline, CDR1 is MGHDK and CDR2 is SYGVNS. V trimming: 2 bases; J trimming: 5 bases; junction bases outside the gene matches: 7. The CDR3 is 16 residues long. The CDR3 DNA is TGTGCCAGCAGTGAACAGGGGGCAGCCCTAAATGAAAAACTGTTTTTT. Translation: CASSEQGAALNEKLFF. Full variable domain (missing parts from reference TRBV25-1 and TRBJ1-4): EADIYQTPRYLVIGTGKKITLECSQTMGHDKMYWYQQDPGMELHLIHYSYGVNSTEKGDLSSESTVSRIRTEHFPLTLESARPSHTSQYLCASSEQGAALNEKLFFGSGTQLSVL.

This clone appeared a few times. This chain connects TRBV5-1 to TRBJ2-7; the D gene could be TRBD1 or TRBD2 (5 bases each). Per the germline V gene, CDR1 is SGHRS and CDR2 is YFSETQ. V lost 4 bases and J 5 bases, leaving 16 bases between the germline ends. The CDR3 covers 14 residues. CDR3 protein: CASSPTGLRDEQYF. CDR3 DNA sequence: TGCGCCAGCAGCCCCACAGGCTTGAGGGACGAGCAGTACTTC.

In this sample, this clone turned up many times. The chain uses TRBV7-3 and TRBJ1-6; 7 bases map to TRBD1. CDR1 and CDR2 (germline): SGHTA, FQGTGA. Losses at the gene ends were 4 bases for V and 8 bases for J; bases not matched to a gene: 5. The CDR3 has 14 amino acids. As DNA, the CDR3 is TGTGCCAGCAGCTCGGGACAGCGATATTCACCCCTCCACTTT. Protein sequence: CASSSGQRYSPLHF.

The chain is built from TRBV3-1 (or the pseudogene TRBV3-2) and TRBJ2-3; the D gene is possibly TRBD2 (6 bases). Germline V gene data show CDR1 as LGHDT and CDR2 as YNNKEL (reference sequence). CDR3 length equals 15 residues. Trimming removed 1 base from V and 3 bases from J, with 11 bases in between. CDR3 DNA: TGTGCCAGCAGCCAAGGAGGACTAAGAACAGATACGCAGTATTTT. This translates into CASSQGGLRTDTQYF.

The chain uses TRBV7-9 and TRBJ2-7; D could derive from TRBD1 or TRBD2 (6 bases each). Germline V gene sequence: CDR1 SEHNR, CDR2 FQNEAQ (reference sequence). The ends were cut back, 5 bases at V and 6 bases at J, with 11 bases in the middle. The CDR3 totals 12 residues. CDR3 in DNA: TGTGCCAGCAGCCTTTCGGGGGCCGAGCAGTACTTC. Its translation is CASSLSGAEQYF.

The rearrangement uses TRBV2 and TRBJ1-1, with a weak D call TRBD1 (6 bases). V was cut by 6 bases and J by 6 bases, with 17 bases left in between. CDR1 SNHLY and CDR2 FYNNEI come from the germline V gene. This CDR3 spans 14 amino acids. CDR3 bases: TGTGCCAGCAGACCGGGACAAACGATCCCTGAAGCTTTCTTT. Protein: CASRPGQTIPEAFF.

In regard to this clone: Distinct nucleotide sequences in the sample also encode this CDR3. The chain couples TRBV28 to TRBJ1-5, with D hard to call. Germline loops: CDR1 MDHEN, CDR2 SYDVKM. Trimming took off 6 bases at V and 6 bases at J, with 9 bases between the two ends. There are 12 residues in the CDR3. The CDR3 is CASSLAGQPQHF. As DNA, the CDR3 is TGTGCCAGCAGCCTCGCAGGTCAGCCCCAGCATTTT. The whole variable domain, filled in from reference TRBV28 and TRBJ1-5, reads DVKVTQSSRYLVKRTGEKVFLECVQDMDHENMFWYRQDPGLGLRLIYFSYDVKMKEKGDIPEGYSVSREKKERFSLILESASTNQTSMYLCASSLAGQPQHFGDGTRLSIL.

The rearrangement uses TRBV9 and TRBJ2-3; weak D call: TRBD2 (6 bases). The CDR3 consists of 16 residues. Germline V lookup: CDR1 SGDLS, CDR2 YYNGEE. V was shortened by 1 base and J by 0 bases, with 12 bases between the two germline ends. CDR3 DNA sequence: TGTGCCAGCAGCGTATTGTCAGGAGGGAGCACAGATACGCAGTATTTT. Translated, it gives CASSVLSGGSTDTQYF.

The chain links TRBV7-9 to TRBJ1-1; no clear D. Germline V gene sequence: CDR1 SEHNR, CDR2 FQNEAQ (reference sequence). CDR3 size: 13 residues. The V gene lost 5 bases and the J gene lost 5 bases, with 12 bases spanning the gap. The CDR3 here is CASSPRGETEAFF. The DNA of the CDR3 is TGTGCCAGCAGCCCGCGGGGAGAGACTGAAGCTTTCTTT.

The chain couples TRBV19 to TRBJ1-5; TRBD1 aligns across 8 bases. This CDR3 region has 19 residues. V gave up 5 bases and J gave up 6 bases; unmatched junction bases: 21. Germline V gives CDR1 LNHDA, CDR2 SQIVND (reference sequence). The DNA of the CDR3 is TGTGCCAGTAGTCCCCGCCGGGACAGGATGCGCCCGGGAGGTCAGCCCCAGCATTTT. It specifies CASSPRRDRMRPGGQPQHF.

The genes are TRBV5-1 and TRBJ2-7; possibly TRBD1 or TRBD2 for D (5 bases each). V lost 4 bases, J lost 6 bases, and 20 bases lay in between. Germline CDR1 reads SGHRS; CDR2 reads YFSETQ. The length of the CDR3 is 15 residues. CDR3 amino acids: CASSQGGLRVGEQYF. The CDR3 DNA follows: TGCGCCAGCAGCCAGGGCGGGCTCAGGGTAGGCGAGCAGTACTTC.

The chain joins TRBV6-5 to TRBJ2-3; 9 bases align to TRBD2. V lost 0 bases to trimming and J lost 3 bases; unmatched junction nucleotides: 1. CDR1 is MNHEY, CDR2 SVGAGI, per germline. The CDR3 has 15 amino acids. For the CDR3, the DNA is TGTGCCAGCAGTTACTCCGGACTAGCGACAGATACGCAGTATTTT. Protein sequence: CASSYSGLATDTQYF.

The chain links TRBV4-2 to TRBJ2-7, with 11 bases that match TRBD1. Germline V lookup: CDR1 LGHNA, CDR2 YNFKEQ. The CDR3 length is 16 residues. Trimming took 0 bases from V and 0 from J; bases not matched to a gene: 1. CDR3 amino acids: CASSQEGTGGSYEQYF. CDR3 sequence (DNA): TGTGCCAGCAGCCAAGAAGGGACAGGGGGCTCCTACGAGCAGTACTTC.

The chain recombines TRBV7-2 with TRBJ1-1, with unresolved D. Trimming left V 5 bases short and J 4 bases short, with 11 bases between. The germline V gene encodes CDR1 SGHTA and CDR2 FQGNSA. The CDR3 is 13 residues long. Written as DNA, the CDR3 is TGTGCCAGCAGCACTGGGGTACCCACTGAAGCTTTCTTT. It translates to CASSTGVPTEAFF.